This entry lists 12 T cell receptor beta chains sequenced from one sample in a study of human T cells and chemical hapten exposure. The time point here: patch test 1, 2 weeks after DPC sensitization. As for treatment: therapeutic diphenylcyclopropenone sensitization with weekly scalp DPC. Using its own MiXCR run on the RACE reads, TCRdb lists one record per CDR3 protein. The sample carries 150,000 to 200,000 distinct CDR3 sequences, 20% to 25% recorded once. This specimen was whole blood, taken in connection with sensitization to the hapten diphenylcyclopropenone (DPC). The receptors were sampled from a woman between 45 and 65 years old with alopecia areata. Some clones in this sample may be carry-over from other donors' samples.

The J gene is TRBJ2-2, the V gene TRBV7-3; D is uncertain. The CDR3 totals 14 residues. The V gene's germline CDR1 is SGHTA and CDR2 FQGTGA. The V end was cut by 3 bases, the J end by 5 bases, with 10 bases between. Written as DNA, the CDR3 is TGTGCCAGCAGCTTCGACTCTCTAACCGGGGAGCTGTTTTTT. This sequence encodes CASSFDSLTGELFF.

The CDR3 DNA is TGCGCCAGCAGCGGCCGGTTACTAGCGGGCACAGATACGCAGTATTTT. It translates to CASSGRLLAGTDTQYF. V gene TRBV5-1 combines with J gene TRBJ2-3; TRBD2 agrees at 8 bases. After removal of 4 bases from V and 1 base from J, the junction contained 8 bases not matched to a gene. Looked up from germline, CDR1 is SGHRS and CDR2 is YFSETQ. CDR3 length: 16 amino acids.

This clonotype was seen more than once but under ten times. The chain recombines TRBV11-2 with TRBJ1-1; weak D call: TRBD1 (6 bases). The V end lost 1 base, the J end lost 10 bases, and 13 bases lay between the germline ends. This CDR3 is 13 amino acids long. Germline V gives CDR1 SGHAT, CDR2 FQNNGV. The CDR3 bases are TGTGCCAGCAGCTTAGTAACAGGGTTTGGAGCTTTCTTT. The encoded protein is CASSLVTGFGAFF.

The rearrangement uses TRBV29-1 and TRBJ2-1; 11 bases are shared with TRBD2. CDR3 size: 14 residues. Germline trimming cut 2 bases from V and 9 bases from J; bases unmatched to any gene: 6. Germline V CDR1 and CDR2: SQVTM, ANQGSEA. The CDR3 loop reads CSVETSGSRAEQFF. The CDR3 DNA sequence: TGCAGCGTTGAAACTAGCGGGAGTCGTGCTGAGCAGTTCTTC.

The rearrangement uses TRBV6-1 and TRBJ2-3; tentative D call: TRBD2 (5 bases). This CDR3 region has 17 residues. Per the germline V gene, CDR1 is MNHNS and CDR2 is SASEGT. V was shortened by 1 base and J by 6 bases, with 20 bases between the two germline ends. CDR3 loop: CASSEGPGQSWRDTQYF. CDR3 nucleotides: TGTGCCAGCAGTGAAGGACCAGGCCAAAGTTGGAGGGATACGCAGTATTTT.

This clonotype was seen only a few times. The chain carries TRBV10-3 and TRBJ2-7; D uncertain. From germline, CDR1 is ENHRY and CDR2 SYGVKD. Trimming shortened V by 2 bases and J by 2 bases, and 7 bases separated the two germline ends. The CDR3 is 13 amino acids. The CDR3 loop is CAISEGSPYEQYF. The CDR3 DNA reads as TGTGCCATCAGTGAGGGCAGCCCCTACGAGCAGTACTTC.

A few counts support this clonotype. The chain couples TRBV3-1 to TRBJ1-1; 7 nucleotides line up with TRBD1. Germline CDR1 LGHDT, CDR2 YNNKEL (reference sequence). The CDR3 covers 14 residues. V trimming: 4 bases; J trimming: 3 bases; junction bases outside the gene matches: 5. The CDR3 region has the DNA TGTGCCAGCAGCCCGACAGGGAGGGACACTGAAGCTTTCTTT. Translation gives CASSPTGRDTEAFF.

In its sample, this clonotype was seen a few times. V usage is TRBV14 and J usage is TRBJ1-3; 8 bases are a match to TRBD1. V trimming: 5 bases; J trimming: 1 base; junction bases outside the gene matches: 4. The V gene's germline CDR1 is SGHDN and CDR2 FVKESK. The CDR3 loop spans 15 amino acids. CDR3 amino acids: CASSYRQGSGNTIYF. CDR3 bases: TGTGCCAGCAGCTACCGACAGGGGTCTGGAAACACCATATATTTT.

This clonotype was seen only a few times. This sequence joins TRBV7-9 and TRBJ2-1; no clear D gene. V lost 1 base and J lost 3, with 7 bases in between. The CDR3 has 14 amino acids. Germline V gene data show CDR1 as SEHNR and CDR2 as FQNEAQ (reference sequence). CDR3 sequence (DNA): TGTGCCAGCAGCTTAGGCCCCAACTACAATGAGCAGTTCTTC. Amino acids: CASSLGPNYNEQFF.

The J gene is TRBJ2-5, the V gene TRBV11-2, with 14 bases identical to TRBD2. Germline V CDR1 and CDR2: SGHAT, FQNNGV. V shed 3 bases, J shed 5 bases, and the junction held 14 bases outside the gene matches. CDR3 length: 19 residues. DNA for the CDR3: TGTGCCAGCAGCTTCCGAACCCCCCCCGGGACTAGCGGGAGTGAGACCCAGTACTTC. It is translated as CASSFRTPPGTSGSETQYF.

The table lists this clonotype with a few counts. The rearrangement links TRBV29-1 to TRBJ2-3, with D possibly matching TRBD1 (5 bases). CDR3 length: 15 residues. In germline, CDR1 is SQVTM, CDR2 ANQGSEA. The V end lost 2 bases, the J end lost 0 bases, and 12 bases lay between the germline ends. For the CDR3, the DNA is TGCAGCGTTGAAAATAGGGGATCTAGCACAGATACGCAGTATTTT. This encodes CSVENRGSSTDTQYF.

The chain couples TRBV2 to TRBJ2-1, with 7 nucleotides matching TRBD2. The CDR3 is 12 residues long. Germline V lookup: CDR1 SNHLY, CDR2 FYNNEI. The trim removed 7 bases at V and 5 bases at J, leaving 2 bases unmatched. DNA for the CDR3: TGTGCCAGCAACGGACTAGACAATGAGCAGTTCTTC. Amino acid sequence: CASNGLDNEQFF.